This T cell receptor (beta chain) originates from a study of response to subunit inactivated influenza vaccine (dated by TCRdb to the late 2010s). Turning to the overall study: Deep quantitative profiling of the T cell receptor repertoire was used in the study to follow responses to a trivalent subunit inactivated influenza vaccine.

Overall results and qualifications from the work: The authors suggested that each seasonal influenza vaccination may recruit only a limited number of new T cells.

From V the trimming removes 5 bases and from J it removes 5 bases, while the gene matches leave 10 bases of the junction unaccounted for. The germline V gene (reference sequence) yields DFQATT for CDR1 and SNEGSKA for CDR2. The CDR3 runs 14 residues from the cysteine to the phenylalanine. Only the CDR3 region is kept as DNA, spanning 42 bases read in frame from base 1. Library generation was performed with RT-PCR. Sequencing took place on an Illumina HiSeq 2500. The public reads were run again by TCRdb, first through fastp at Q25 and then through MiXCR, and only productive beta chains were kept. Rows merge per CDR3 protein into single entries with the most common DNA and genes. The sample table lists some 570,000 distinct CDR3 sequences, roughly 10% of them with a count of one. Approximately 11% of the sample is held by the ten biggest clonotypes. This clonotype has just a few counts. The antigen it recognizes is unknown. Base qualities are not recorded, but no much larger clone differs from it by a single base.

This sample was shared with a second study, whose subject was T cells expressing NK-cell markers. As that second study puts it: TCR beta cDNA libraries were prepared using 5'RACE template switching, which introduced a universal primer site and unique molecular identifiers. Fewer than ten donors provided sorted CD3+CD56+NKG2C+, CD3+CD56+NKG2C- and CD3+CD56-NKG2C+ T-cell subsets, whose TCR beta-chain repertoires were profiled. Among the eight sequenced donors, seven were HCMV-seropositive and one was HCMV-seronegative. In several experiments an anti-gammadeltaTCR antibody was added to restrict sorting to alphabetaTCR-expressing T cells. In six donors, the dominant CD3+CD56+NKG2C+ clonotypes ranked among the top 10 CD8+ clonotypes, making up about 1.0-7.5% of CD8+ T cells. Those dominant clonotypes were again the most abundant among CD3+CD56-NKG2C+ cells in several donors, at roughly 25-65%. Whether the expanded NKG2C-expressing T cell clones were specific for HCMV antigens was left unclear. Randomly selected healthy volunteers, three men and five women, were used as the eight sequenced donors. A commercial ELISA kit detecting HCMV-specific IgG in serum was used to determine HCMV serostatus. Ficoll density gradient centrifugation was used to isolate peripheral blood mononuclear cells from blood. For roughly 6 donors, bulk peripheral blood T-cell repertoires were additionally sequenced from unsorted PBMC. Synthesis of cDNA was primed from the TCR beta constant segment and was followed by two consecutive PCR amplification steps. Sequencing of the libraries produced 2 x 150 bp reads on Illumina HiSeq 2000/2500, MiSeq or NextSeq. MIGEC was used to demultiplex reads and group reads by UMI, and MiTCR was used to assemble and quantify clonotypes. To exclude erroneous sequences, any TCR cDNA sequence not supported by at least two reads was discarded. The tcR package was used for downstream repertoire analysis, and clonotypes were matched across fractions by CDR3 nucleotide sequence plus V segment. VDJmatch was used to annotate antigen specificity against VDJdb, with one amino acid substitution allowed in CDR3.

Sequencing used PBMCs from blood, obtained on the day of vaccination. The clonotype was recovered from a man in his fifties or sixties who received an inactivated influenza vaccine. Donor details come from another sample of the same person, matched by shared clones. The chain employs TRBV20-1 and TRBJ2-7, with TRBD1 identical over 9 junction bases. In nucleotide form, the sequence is TGCAGTGCTGAGACGGGACAGGGTCGCCACGAGCAGTACTTC. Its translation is CSAETGQGRHEQYF.